Each of the 10 T cell receptor beta chains below was sequenced from the same sample in a study of neurological immune-mediated disorders. Using its own MiXCR run on the 5' RACE reads, TCRdb lists one record per CDR3 protein. Seen here are around 46,000 distinct CDR3 sequences, around 4.5% observed once, and the top ten hold under 6.5%. Sequencing was performed on PBMCs. All receptors come from a woman aged 60-75 years with multiple sclerosis.

This clonotype has at least ten counts. The V gene is TRBV6-5, the J gene TRBJ1-1; D gene ambiguous. Germline CDR1 is MNHEY and CDR2 is SVGAGI. V lost 6 bases and J 10 bases, leaving 18 bases between the germline ends. The CDR3 runs to 13 residues. CDR3 nucleotide sequence: TGTGCCAGCAGCGCCGGGCTCGATCTGGGAGCTTTCTTT. It is translated as CASSAGLDLGAFF.

This clonotype was counted many times. The chain employs TRBV12-3 or TRBV12-4 and TRBJ2-2; possibly TRBD2 for D (6 bases). The CDR3 has 14 amino acids. V lost 3 bases, J lost 2 bases, and 7 bases lay in between. The CDR3 DNA reads as TGTGCCAGCAGTTTGGGGGGAAACACCGGGGAGCTGTTTTTT. Amino acids: CASSLGGNTGELFF.

This clonotype turned up a few times. V usage is TRBV7-2 and J usage is TRBJ2-3; 11 bases are shared with TRBD2. Germline CDR1 and CDR2: SGHTA and FQGNSA. J lost 4 bases, V lost 3 bases, and 3 bases had no gene match. There are 15 residues in the CDR3. The CDR3 protein is CASSLTSGNPDTQYF. The CDR3 nucleotides read TGTGCCAGCAGCTTGACTAGCGGGAATCCAGATACGCAGTATTTT.

This clonotype was recorded at least ten times. The rearrangement uses TRBV10-3 and TRBJ1-5, with 7 bases fitting TRBD1. The CDR3 consists of 16 residues. With 2 bases clipped from V and 5 bases from J, the junction kept 9 bases outside the gene matches. From germline, CDR1 is ENHRY and CDR2 SYGVKD. The CDR3 nucleotides read TGTGCCATCAGTGAGGGGCAGGGGGGCGCCGATCAGCCCCAGCATTTT. Its translation: CAISEGQGGADQPQHF.

At least ten counts were recorded for this clonotype. The chain is built from TRBV4-2 and TRBJ1-2; TRBD1 matches 8 bases. Trimming removed 4 bases from V and 2 bases from J; junction bases left unmatched: 6. The CDR3 loop spans 15 amino acids. The germline V gene encodes CDR1 LGHNA and CDR2 YNFKEQ. The DNA for the CDR3 is TGTGCCAGCAGCCCTCCGGGACAGGAAAACTATGGCTACACCTTC. Translating it yields CASSPPGQENYGYTF.

This clonotype was counted at least ten times. The V call is TRBV19, the J call TRBJ2-2, with D perhaps assigned TRBD1 or TRBD2 (6 bases each). This CDR3 has 14 amino acids. Germline-derived CDR1 and CDR2 are LNHDA and SQIVND (reference sequence). V gave up 4 bases and J gave up 4 bases, with 10 bases separating them. The CDR3 DNA reads TGTGCCAGTAGTAACGGGGGCGGCACCGGGGAGCTGTTTTTT. Translating it yields CASSNGGGTGELFF.

The sample holds a few counts of this clonotype. The chain employs TRBV4-3 and TRBJ2-1; TRBD2 is a possible D gene (5 bases). The V gene lost 5 bases and the J gene lost 4 bases, with 12 bases spanning the gap. The CDR3 is made up of 14 amino acids. CDR1 and CDR2 from the germline V gene are LGHNA and YSLEER. The DNA for the CDR3 is TGCGCCAGCAGCGTATATACTAGTTACAATGAGCAGTTCTTC. It specifies CASSVYTSYNEQFF.

This clonotype was detected ten times or more. The CDR3 nucleotides are TGTGCCAGCAGGGGTTGGAGGACGGGAGAGACCCAGTACTTC. It translates to CASRGWRTGETQYF. The chain employs TRBV27 and TRBJ2-5; maybe TRBD2 (5 bases). The V end was cut by 6 bases, the J end by 4 bases, with 15 bases between. The germline V gene encodes CDR1 MNHEY and CDR2 SMNVEV (reference sequence). This CDR3 contains 14 residues.

In its sample, this clonotype was seen a few times. For the CDR3, the DNA is TGTGCCAGCAGTGAAATGGACATACGGAACACTGAAGCTTTCTTT. Protein: CASSEMDIRNTEAFF. The gene calls are TRBV2 and TRBJ1-1; D may be TRBD1 (5 bases). Germline lookup yields CDR1 SNHLY and CDR2 FYNNEI. This CDR3 is 15 amino acids long. V lost 2 bases, J lost 1 base, and 11 bases lay in between.

This clonotype was detected ten times or more. J is TRBJ1-1 and V is TRBV7-9; 8 positions match TRBD1. Trimming cost V 5 bases and J 4 bases; bases outside gene matches: 9. The CDR3 has 15 residues. Germline values: CDR1 SEHNR, CDR2 FQNEAQ (reference sequence). The chain's CDR3 is CASSPKDRVGTEAFF. CDR3 sequence (DNA): TGTGCCAGCAGCCCTAAGGACAGGGTAGGCACTGAAGCTTTCTTT.